This entry is about one TCR beta chain. The antigen is unknown. Multiplex PCR with 32 V and 13 J primers amplified TCR beta CDR3. TCRdb re-analysed the multiplex PCR reads in MiXCR, keeping a single row per CDR3 protein. The profile shows 4,500 or so distinct CDR3 sequences, around a third of them singletons. This record belongs to a study of immune heterogeneity within non-small cell lung tumors. On the study more broadly: Of the tumors, a few were squamous cell, roughly 10 non-squamous, and 1 not otherwise specified. Whole-study findings and limits: Local T-cell clonality and local tumor mutational burden correlated moderately but significantly (R approximately 0.3). Identical dominant CDR3 beta clonotypes were found repeatedly across the tumor sites of a single patient, and these appeared alongside high-frequency clones that were unique to particular tumor locations. Individual patients had largely distinct high-frequency T-cell receptor beta clonotypes.

CDR3 length equals 15 residues. The V end lost 5 bases, the J end lost 6 bases, and 19 bases lay between the germline ends. CDR1 is LNHDA and CDR2 is SQIVND in the germline V gene (reference sequence). Bulk tumor genomic DNA served as template, at 600 ng per sample. Surgical sampling yielded several biopsies per primary tumor (spaced far apart). Enrolled patients presented with newly diagnosed, previously untreated non-small cell lung cancer and underwent curative surgery. The TCR originated in a woman aged 45-65 years with non-small cell lung cancer. This sequence joins TRBV19 and TRBJ1-1; perhaps TRBD1 as D (5 bases). Material for sequencing was lung tumor tissue. The CDR3 spells CASSSGRMTSSEAFF. The CDR3 coding sequence is TGTGCCAGTAGTTCGGGACGAATGACTTCGTCTGAAGCTTTCTTT. Using reference TRBV19 and TRBJ1-1 for the parts outside the CDR3, the full variable domain is DGGITQSPKYLFRKEGQNVTLSCEQNLNHDAMYWYRQDPGQGLRLIYYSQIVNDFQKGDIAEGYSVSREKKESFPLTVTSAQKNPTAFYLCASSSGRMTSSEAFFGQGTRLTVV.